This TCR beta chain is from a study of cytomegalovirus exposure and HLA in healthy donors. Findings and caveats of the study: Later work found most CMV-associated TCR beta chains apparently HLA-restricted. Sequencing likely caused a cluster of highly shared sequence variants.

From germline, CDR1 is SGHRS and CDR2 YFSETQ. V was cut by 0 bases and J by 6 bases, with 9 bases left in between. This CDR3 is built from 14 residues. PCR involved 60 Vbeta and 13 Jbeta primers. TCRdb's copy holds only in-frame clones and misses some; the assay was immunoSEQ multiplex PCR. The sample contains 90,000 to 110,000 clones, 69% of which appear only once. About this clone itself: Antigen: not known.

The J gene is TRBJ2-2, the V gene TRBV5-1; D is possibly TRBD2 (5 bases). This receptor was identified in a woman in her seventies in good health and CMV-seropositive. Specimen: PBMCs. This CDR3 reads CASSLDGGPGELFF. Here the CDR3 DNA reads TGCGCCAGCAGCTTGGACGGAGGTCCCGGGGAGCTGTTTTTT.